The 6 T cell receptor beta chains given below trace back to one sample, sequenced in a study of siplizumab effects on memory and regulatory T cells. The assay was immunoSEQ multiplex PCR, and TCRdb's table has in-frame clones only and misses some. The table includes 110,000 or so clones, 85% to 95% detected once. The specimen was CD4+ T cells sorted from blood. The source is a human donor in good health.

J is TRBJ2-2 and V is TRBV4-1; TRBD1 aligns across 10 bases. CDR1 MGHRA and CDR2 YSYEKL come from the germline V gene. CDR3 length equals 16 residues. Germline trimming cut 3 bases from V and 8 bases from J; bases unmatched to any gene: 9. CDR3 residues: CASSQGRTGGYGELFF. In nucleotides, the CDR3 is TGCGCCAGCAGCCAGGGCCGGACAGGGGGTTATGGGGAGCTGTTTTTT.

CDR3 coding DNA: TGTGCCAGCAGCCAAGAAGGGCAGGGGCAGGGCTATGGCTACACCTTC. This encodes CASSQEGQGQGYGYTF. The V gene is TRBV4-2, the J gene TRBJ1-2; perhaps TRBD1 as D (6 bases). The CDR3 spans 16 residues. Deletions cut 0 bases from V and 4 bases from J, with 15 bases between. Germline V lookup: CDR1 LGHNA, CDR2 YNFKEQ.

This rearrangement joins TRBV19 to TRBJ1-1; D call uncertain. The CDR3 has 11 amino acids. Germline assignment: CDR1 LNHDA and CDR2 SQIVND (reference sequence). V was trimmed by 5 bases and J by 6 bases, leaving 7 bases between them. The CDR3 DNA sequence: TGTGCCAGTAGTCAATACGCTGAAGCTTTCTTT. As protein: CASSQYAEAFF.

This sequence joins TRBV5-4 and TRBJ2-3, with D maybe TRBD2 (6 bases). Germline CDR1 reads SGHNT; CDR2 reads YYREEE (reference sequence). V dropped 4 bases and J dropped 9 bases, with 21 bases sitting between them. This CDR3 region has 15 residues. Here the CDR3 reads CASSGTGRYGGTQYF. CDR3 sequence (DNA): TGTGCCAGCAGCGGCACGGGACGCTATGGGGGGACGCAGTATTTT.

The chain links TRBV10-3 to TRBJ1-3; D may be TRBD1 (5 bases). V was clipped by 3 bases and J by 0 bases, with 12 bases between them. The CDR3 totals 16 residues. The germline V gene has CDR1 ENHRY and CDR2 SYGVKD. CDR3 amino acids: CAISEDERGSGNTIYF. CDR3 bases: TGTGCCATCAGTGAAGACGAAAGGGGCTCTGGAAACACCATATATTTT.

The chain has TRBV11-3 and TRBJ1-2; TRBD1 agrees at 9 bases. V dropped 5 bases and J dropped 5; count of bases not matched to a gene: 3. CDR3 size: 13 residues. CDR1 is SGHNT and CDR2 is YENEEA in the germline V gene. For the CDR3, the DNA is TGTGCCAGCAGCCAAGGGACAGGGTATGGCTACACCTTC. It translates to CASSQGTGYGYTF. The whole variable domain, filled in from reference TRBV11-3 and TRBJ1-2, reads EAGVVQSPRYKIIEKKQPVAFWCNPISGHNTLYWYLQNLGQGPELLIRYENEEAVDDSQLPKDRFSAERLKGVDSTLKIQPAELGDSAVYLCASSQGTGYGYTFGSGTRLTVV.